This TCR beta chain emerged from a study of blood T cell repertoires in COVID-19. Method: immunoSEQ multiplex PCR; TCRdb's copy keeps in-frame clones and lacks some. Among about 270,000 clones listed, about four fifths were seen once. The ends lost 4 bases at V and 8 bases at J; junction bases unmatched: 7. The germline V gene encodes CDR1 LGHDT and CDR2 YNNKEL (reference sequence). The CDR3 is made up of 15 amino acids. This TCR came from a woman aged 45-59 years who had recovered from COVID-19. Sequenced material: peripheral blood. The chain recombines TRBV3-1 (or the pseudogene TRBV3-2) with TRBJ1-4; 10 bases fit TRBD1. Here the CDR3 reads CASSPKGQGYEKLFF. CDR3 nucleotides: TGTGCCAGCAGCCCCAAGGGACAGGGGTACGAAAAACTGTTTTTT.